This T cell receptor beta chain came from a study of cytomegalovirus exposure and HLA in healthy donors. The PCR used 60 Vbeta and 13 Jbeta primers. Using immunoSEQ multiplex PCR, the repertoire was profiled, and TCRdb retains in-frame clones only, with some absent. The sample contains 180,000 or so clones, about 79% of which appear only once. Germline loops: CDR1 SNHLY, CDR2 FYNNEI. Trimming stripped 3 bases from V and 10 bases from J, with 16 bases between. The CDR3 contains 14 residues. The V call is TRBV2, the J call TRBJ2-1; TRBD1 is a possible D gene (5 bases). This clonotype was sampled from a man aged 50-59 years in good health and CMV-seropositive. The sample comprised PBMCs. The CDR3 region is CASSDQGNHWEQFF. CDR3 sequence (DNA): TGTGCCAGCAGTGACCAGGGAAATCATTGGGAGCAGTTCTTC.